This T cell receptor (beta chain) was captured in a study of cytomegalovirus exposure and HLA in healthy donors (TCRdb year 2017). Background on the whole study: According to an earlier analysis of a few hundred of the donors, some 180 million T cells yielded roughly 100 million unique TCR beta sequences and roughly 280 Gb of sequence data. An early release covering over 500 HLA-typed donors comprised approximately 300 gigabases of sequencing data and roughly 85 million unique TCR sequences. Of the 350 to 450 genotyped donors, less than 85% were placed in the genetic ancestry cluster associated with self-reported Caucasian donors. The study aimed to test whether signatures of past pathogen exposure could be identified by cataloging public T cell receptors. The study used immunosequencing to profile the T cell repertoires of approximately 640 subjects and linked those repertoires to cytomegalovirus serostatus. Besides the first cohort of 666 subjects, a separate validation cohort made up of 120 or so different subjects was used. The study combined high-throughput TCR immunosequencing, statistical association of individual TCRs with disease status, and machine learning to predict cytomegalovirus infection status. In a later analysis, previously published TCR beta repertoires from 600 to 850 donors were re-analyzed and high-resolution HLA genotyping was added so that TCR occurrence patterns could be studied. Rather than using new phenotypic data, the later analysis identified candidate immune exposures from TCR beta sequences and from how often those sequences occurred across donors. In an earlier analysis of roughly 540 of the donors, high-throughput TCR beta sequencing was used to judge whether each TCR beta V gene segment behaved as functional or pseudogenic. Donor age, sex, ethnicity and CMV serostatus were collected together with the repertoire data. Genome-wide SNP genotypes for about 65% of the roughly 670 donors were used in a later genetic analysis, which treated that subset as a discovery cohort. Every repertoire in the discovery cohort had been generated on one and the same sequencing platform. HLA typing covered class I and class II loci at four-digit resolution. Typing coverage varied by locus: 629-630 donors for A, B, C, DRB1 and DQB1; 500 to 550 for DQA1; more than 600 for DPA1; about 450 for DPB1. Four or five DR-DQ haplotypes were handled as single units for association and clustering because linkage in the cohort was strong. Across around 400 genotyped donors of the cohort, an average of about 200,000 unique TCR beta nucleotide sequences per donor were sequenced, and around 20% of those sequences were non-productive. The investigation overall reported the following: Correlated functional status among segregating V segments might be attributable to linkage disequilibrium, but an unknown experimental factor could not be ruled out. The classifier was reported to diagnose cytomegalovirus status with high specificity and sensitivity in both the original and validation cohorts. According to a later analysis, TCR association rates differed among HLA loci, with DRB1 alleles showing the most associated TCRs and HLA-C alleles showing the fewest. In a later genetic analysis, a missense DCLRE1C variant was associated with V-gene and J-gene trimming of TCR beta chains, and the association was replicated in an independent cohort. In vitro tests confirmed that three of the cytomegalovirus-associated TCR beta chains recognize cytomegalovirus antigens. In the study, some 180 TCR beta chains were listed as associated with cytomegalovirus. CMV serostatus was the only immune exposure information available for the cohort. A further reported finding was that TCR beta sequences accurately predicted the HLA-A and HLA-B alleles for most subjects in the first cohort. A later analysis associated about 16,000 TCR beta sequences with specific HLA alleles at a false discovery rate of 0.05. Broadly in line with IMGT annotations, most TCR beta V segments showed up in productive rearrangements about 87% or about 30% of the time in an earlier analysis of 587 of the donors. Most TCR sequences were seen in very few donors, while some public TCRs were found in many individuals. A group of highly shared sequence variants was considered likely to be a technical artifact of the sequencing pipeline. A later analysis found that most CMV-associated TCR beta chains appeared HLA-restricted, with HLA associations seemingly driven largely by CMV exposure. The presence/absence analyses assumed that sequencing depth was roughly uniform across donors, and that assumption may not be true. Compared with equally common non-associated chains, HLA-associated TCR beta chains in a later analysis were more clonally expanded and had lower generation probabilities. Only TCR beta chains were sequenced in this cohort, and the absence of alpha or paired-chain data limited detectable features. Compared with the approximately 670-donor mean, donors in an Asian-associated ancestry cluster had fewer N-insertions in productive TCRs, according to a later genetic analysis. HLA typing was unavailable for some donors at each locus, so association tests used only the typed subset. Assigning TCR associations to individual alleles was difficult when HLA alleles, especially DR and DQ, strongly co-occurred. Because counts were too low, approximately 18 rarely observed V segments, including chromosome 9 orphons, were excluded from the earlier analysis of 587 of the donors. According to a later analysis, parvovirus B19, influenza, CMV and Epstein-Barr virus appeared linked to several top co-occurrence clusters. According to the authors, the approach could potentially be generalized to other disease states and immunological phenotypes.

This clone was counted a few times. Its recognized antigen is unknown. Base-call qualities are not available, and no considerably larger clone is one nucleotide away. Library preparation employed the immunoSEQ multiplex PCR assay. A mixture of 60 forward primers for TCR Vbeta segments and 13 reverse primers for TCR Jbeta segments was used in the multiplex PCR. Amplification of the CDR3 region of rearranged TCR beta genes was performed with a multiplex PCR assay on genomic DNA. The Illumina HiSeq System was used to sequence the amplified TCR beta libraries as 87-base-pair reads. As for the authors' bioinformatics: A later analysis tallied roughly 76 million unique TCR beta chains across the roughly 610 repertoires, and approximately 11 million of those chains were shared by two or more donors. To remove PCR and sequencing errors, raw reads were error-corrected and collapsed into unique sequences using a nearest-neighbor algorithm that merged closely related sequences. To assign V, D and J gene segments, CDR3 sequences were aligned to IMGT reference sequences. For a sequence to be retained, at least a six-nucleotide match to both a V gene segment and a J gene segment was required. Rearrangements were classified as productive when the CDR3 lacked stop codons and remained in frame with V and J, and all other rearrangements were classified as non-productive. Following IMGT convention, CDR3 was defined as the stretch from the second conserved V-encoded cysteine up to the conserved J-encoded phenylalanine. In an earlier analysis of more than 550 of the donors, sequences lacking an unambiguous match to a single V gene segment were excluded. In an earlier analysis of several hundred of the donors, V segments were called functional above 56.7% productive rearrangements and were called segregating when the between-donor standard deviation exceeded 5%. A statistical classification framework was built to diagnose cytomegalovirus status from the catalog of TCR beta chain sequences. In a later analysis, TCR nucleotide sequences were compared against IMGT/GENE-DB human TR gene sequences so that V and J genes could be assigned. The TCRdist pipeline was used in a later analysis to assign CDR3 sequences and most-parsimonious VDJ recombination scenarios. In a later analysis, every TCR beta chain was defined by the combination of its CDR3 amino acid sequence and its V-gene family, and reads without a unique V-gene family were dropped. To address suspected cross-contamination and a sequencing artifact, a later analysis removed 550 to 750 highly shared, low-generation-probability nucleotide sequences. In a later analysis, a clonal expansion index for each public chain was calculated from normalized within-repertoire ranks of inferred template counts. A later analysis computed generation probabilities with a VDJ recombination model fitted to out-of-frame rearrangements, and checked the results against IGoR. In a later analysis, TCR-TCR, TCR-HLA and TCR-CMV co-occurrence was scored with hypergeometric tests, and a repertoire-size bias correction was applied to TCR pairs. False discovery rates were estimated in a later analysis by permuting HLA or CMV assignments 20 times. A later analysis grouped co-occurring TCRs with DBSCAN, adding TCRdist sequence similarity when clustering within HLA-allele-positive subsets. Repertoires with fewer than 30,000 or more than 120,000 public chains were left out of co-occurrence clustering, as were four to six repertoires with anomalous nucleotide sharing. Here the immuneACCESS table is served through TCRdb, limited to in-frame sequences with V and J called. Missing clones are a known gap in these copies; in checked studies unresolved V genes cover under half, and the rest lacks a known reason. For V, J and clone size, that table is used; D and trimming come from the DNA. For this sample there are some 160,000 clones; roughly 9.4% appear just once. The ten largest clones represent about 2% of the sample.

The cohort consisted of 600 or so healthy bone marrow donors. At the time of sampling, all cohort members were nominally healthy, though unrecorded immune exposures were likely present. The donor was CMV seronegative and belonged to the group of around 400 seronegative cohort members. A peripheral blood sample was provided by each donor, and peripheral blood mononuclear cells were used for TCR beta sequencing. The Qiagen DNeasy Blood Extraction Kit was used to extract genomic DNA from the blood cell samples. This clonotype originated in a male donor in good health and CMV-seronegative. The specimen sequenced was PBMCs.

The CDR3 is CASSEAYGGSRETQYF. The sequenced DNA is TGTGCCAGCAGTGAAGCGTACGGCGGGAGTCGCGAGACCCAGTACTTC. The sequence links TRBV6-1 to TRBJ2-5; 7 bases in the junction line up with TRBD2. V is trimmed back by 0 bases and J by 5 bases, and the junction contains 9 bases that no gene match accounts for. Its CDR3 holds 16 amino acids, cysteine through phenylalanine. Here the CDR3 DNA is all that survives: 48 bases in frame from base 1. CDR1 and CDR2, per the germline V gene, are MNHNS and SASEGT.